This T cell receptor beta chain was retrieved from a study of blood T cell repertoires in COVID-19. Turning to the study itself: Sources were T cells, B-cell-depleted T cells, or PBMCs; the material itself was cDNA or gDNA.

Profiling relied on immunoSEQ multiplex PCR, and the TCRdb table lists in-frame clones only, not all of them. The data show approximately 130,000 clones, with over 70% seen just once and 2% to 2.5% held by the top ten. The CDR3 has 17 residues. Per the germline V gene, CDR1 is LGHDT and CDR2 is YNNKEL (reference sequence). V was pared by 5 bases and J by 4 bases, with 20 bases between. The table lists this clone with a count of one. The sequence was collected from a man aged 50 to 59 with active COVID-19. The chain couples TRBV3-1 (or the pseudogene TRBV3-2) to TRBJ2-2; D is possibly TRBD1 (6 bases). Sequencing used peripheral blood. The CDR3 protein is CASSLRGSAGVTGELFF. The DNA for the CDR3 is TGTGCCAGCAGCTTGAGGGGTAGCGCAGGGGTCACCGGGGAGCTGTTTTTT.